This T cell receptor beta chain originates from a study of cytomegalovirus exposure and HLA in healthy donors. Study-wide results and caveats: It was 150 to 200 TCR beta chains that were listed as cytomegalovirus-associated. In vitro experiments confirmed that three CMV-associated chains were specific for CMV antigens.

Using immunoSEQ multiplex PCR, the repertoire was profiled, and TCRdb retains in-frame clones only, with some absent. The sample lists 200,000 to 300,000 clones, about 92% occurring once. CDR1 MDHEN and CDR2 SYDVKM come from the germline V gene. The CDR3 loop spans 15 amino acids. The trim removed 3 bases at V and 6 bases at J, leaving 9 bases unmatched. Separation from the approximately 720-subject first cohort characterized the 120-subject validation cohort, to which the donors belonged. Comments on this clone: As yet, its antigen is unknown.

This clonotype originated in a young woman in good health and CMV-seronegative. The chain is built from TRBV28 and TRBJ1-2; 8 positions match TRBD1. The sequenced sample was PBMCs. CDR3 nucleotides: TGTGCCAGCAGTTTGGGCCTTTGGACAGGGAATGGCTACACCTTC. It yields the protein CASSLGLWTGNGYTF.